This TCR beta chain was recovered during a study of PD-L1 blockade in urothelial cancer. Overall study: Males with bladder-origin urothelial cancer constituted about nine tenths of the roughly 29 patients. Blood analysis took place 3 weeks (second dose) and 6 weeks after treatment start.

Synthetic analogs of TCR templates were spiked into every PCR. Sequencing used immunoSEQ multiplex PCR; TCRdb keeps in-frame clones, though not all of them. The sample has 130,000 or so clones, approximately 84% seen once. The time point: pretreatment peripheral blood. This clone was detected only a few times. The V gene's germline CDR1 is GTSNPN and CDR2 SVGIG (reference sequence). CDR3 length: 13 residues. The ends were cut back, 6 bases at V and 0 bases at J, with 11 bases in the middle. This TCR came from a man between 45 and 60 years old with urothelial cancer. The chain is built from TRBV30 and TRBJ1-2; maybe TRBD1 (5 bases). The material was PBMCs, obtained around atezolizumab (anti-PD-L1) treatment. CDR3 in DNA: TGTGCCTGCCTGGGACTAGCTAACTATGGCTACACCTTC. Its protein product is CACLGLANYGYTF.